Following are 14 T cell receptor beta chains from one sample sequenced in a study of T-cell memory formation after mild COVID-19. TCRdb independently ran MiXCR on the 5' RACE reads; one entry per CDR3 protein. The sample has about 81,000 distinct CDR3 sequences; nearly 25% are singletons. The sequenced sample consisted of PBMCs or a T cell subset sorted from them (not recorded which). These receptor sequences come from a young man who had mild COVID-19 (a few samples of this study predate the infection). Cell type and time point are not known.

V gene TRBV6-5 combines with J gene TRBJ2-3; possibly TRBD1 or TRBD2 for D (7 bases each). This CDR3 region has 13 residues. V gave up 9 bases and J gave up 6 bases, with 16 bases separating them. CDR1 and CDR2 from the germline V gene are MNHEY and SVGAGI. In nucleotides, the CDR3 is TGTGCCAGTAAGACAGGGAGGGTGGATACGCAGTATTTT. Its protein product is CASKTGRVDTQYF.

The rearrangement links TRBV7-9 to TRBJ2-7; D remains unclear. Germline CDR1 and CDR2: SEHNR and FQNEAQ (reference sequence). This CDR3 has 14 residues. V dropped 5 bases and J dropped 3 bases, with 14 bases sitting between them. CDR3 bases: TGTGCCAGCAGCCCTCTCGACGGACGCTACGAGCAGTACGTC. It encodes CASSPLDGRYEQYV.

The count of this clonotype is one. The chain links TRBV15 to TRBJ2-1; D gene unclear. Per germline, CDR1 LNHNV and CDR2 YYDKDF (reference sequence). Trimming pared 5 bases from V and 4 bases from J, leaving 15 bases between. The CDR3 is 15 amino acids. CDR3 sequence reads: CATSPTPRMYNEQFF. CDR3 bases: TGTGCCACCAGCCCTACACCCCGGATGTACAATGAGCAGTTCTTC.

This clonotype was recorded a few times. The J gene is TRBJ2-1, the V gene TRBV13; the match to TRBD2 covers 8 bases. Germline assignment: CDR1 PRHDT and CDR2 FYEKMQ (reference sequence). The V and J ends lost 6 bases and 8 bases, in that order; junction bases with no gene match: 9. This CDR3 has 14 residues. The DNA for the CDR3 is TGTGCCAGCAGGAAACAACGGGGGGGCCATGAGCAGTTCTTC. Translation: CASRKQRGGHEQFF.

The chain couples TRBV18 to TRBJ1-1; 7 bases are shared with TRBD1. The CDR3 spans 14 residues. V lost 1 base, J lost 5 bases, and 4 bases stayed unmatched. Per the germline V gene, CDR1 is KGHSH and CDR2 is LQKENI. In DNA form, the CDR3 reads TGTGCCAGCTCACCACGGCAGGGGGGGACTGAAGCTTTCTTT. Encoded protein: CASSPRQGGTEAFF.

This chain uses TRBV19 with TRBJ1-1, with 7 bases lining up with TRBD1. Germline lookup yields CDR1 LNHDA and CDR2 SQIVND (reference sequence). CDR3 length: 15 residues. V lost 5 bases, J lost 11 bases, and 17 bases stayed unmatched. As DNA, the CDR3 is TGTGCCAGTAGTGCCTCACAGGGGCCGCCTAAAGTGGCTTTCTTT. It translates to CASSASQGPPKVAFF.

V is TRBV6-2 or TRBV6-3 and J is TRBJ2-7, with D possibly TRBD1 on 7 matching bases. The CDR3 length is 12 residues. Trimming cost V 11 bases and J 5 bases, with 16 bases left between them. Per the germline V gene, CDR1 is MNHEY and CDR2 is SVGEGT. This chain's CDR3 is CAGGQGGNEQYF. CDR3 bases: TGTGCCGGCGGGCAGGGGGGCAACGAGCAGTACTTC.

The table lists this clonotype with a few counts. The genes are TRBV12-2 and TRBJ2-5; the table's D call TRBD1 went unverified against the DNA. TRBV12-2 is a documented pseudogene. This CDR3 comprises 16 residues. As DNA, the CDR3 is TGTGCAAGTCGCTTAGCGGGGACGGGGCCGGGAGAGACCCAGTACTTC. Protein product: CASRLAGTGPGETQYF.

The chain links TRBV12-3 or TRBV12-4 to TRBJ2-7; no firm D call. The CDR3 covers 14 residues. The V end was cut by 3 bases, the J end by 9 bases, with 18 bases between. Written as DNA, the CDR3 is TGTGCCAGCAGTTTGAACGGGTGGGATATGGCGCAGTACTTC. Encoded protein: CASSLNGWDMAQYF.

The V and J genes are TRBV20-1 and TRBJ2-7; TRBD1 aligns across 9 bases. J gave up 3 bases and V 6 bases, and 12 bases lay outside the gene matches. Germline CDR1 is DFQATT and CDR2 is SNEGSKA (reference sequence). This CDR3 is 15 amino acids long. The CDR3 spells CSAQSPPGQGYEQYF. The CDR3 coding sequence is TGCAGTGCCCAAAGCCCCCCGGGACAGGGCTACGAGCAGTACTTC.

V is TRBV25-1 and J is TRBJ1-6; D unclear. The CDR3 loop spans 16 amino acids. Germline values: CDR1 MGHDK, CDR2 SYGVNS. Trimming pared 8 bases from V and 9 bases from J, leaving 23 bases between. CDR3 in amino acids: CASSHPHHRTGSPLHF. The CDR3, as DNA: TGTGCCAGCTCTCACCCCCACCATAGAACGGGTTCACCCCTCCACTTT.

This chain links TRBV7-3 with TRBJ2-6, with D possibly TRBD1 on 6 matching bases. The CDR3 is 16 residues long. V gave up 2 bases and J gave up 0 bases, with 8 bases separating them. Germline loops: CDR1 SGHTA, CDR2 FQGTGA. The CDR3 region has the DNA TGTGCCAGCAGCTTAGGGGGCGGCTCTGGGGCCAACGTCCTGACTTTC. Its protein product is CASSLGGGSGANVLTF.

V is TRBV27 and J is TRBJ1-6, with D maybe TRBD1 (5 bases). Germline assignment: CDR1 MNHEY and CDR2 SMNVEV (reference sequence). This CDR3 comprises 16 residues. V was trimmed by 5 bases and J by 2 bases, leaving 13 bases between them. CDR3 protein: CASSPPTVTYNSPLHF. In DNA, the CDR3 is TGTGCCAGCAGTCCTCCGACAGTAACCTATAATTCACCCCTCCACTTT.

This clonotype was detected only a few times. V usage is TRBV7-9 and J usage is TRBJ2-3; 7 nucleotides line up with TRBD1. After removal of 5 bases from V and 6 bases from J, the junction contained 2 bases not matched to a gene. This CDR3 is 12 amino acids long. CDR1 is SEHNR, CDR2 FQNEAQ, per germline (reference sequence). The CDR3 DNA follows: TGTGCCAGCAGCCCACAGGGGGATACGCAGTATTTT. Amino acid sequence: CASSPQGDTQYF.